The T cell receptor (beta chain) described here comes from a study of vaccination effects on CD4 cells after COVID-19. As for the study in general: Samples that were drawn after vaccination came a median of 72 days after the second dose.

The method was immunoSEQ multiplex PCR; TCRdb's version includes in-frame clones alone and lacks a portion of them. The sample shows around 46,000 clones, roughly 72% of them seen only once. On this clone: Its specificity is not known.

General study points: Late in the post-vaccination period, infection-induced and vaccine-induced clones underwent marked clonal contraction.

The CDR3 spans 14 residues. Germline CDR1 and CDR2: MNHEY and SVGAGI. The ends were cut back, 6 bases at V and 4 bases at J, with 14 bases in the middle. Cultured cells yielded isolated CD4+ T cells after approximately nine days. Every participant took two doses of the BNT162b2 or mRNA-1273 vaccine. Vaccinated recipients, who were negative for nucleocapsid antibodies, had no history of SARS-CoV-2 infection. The rearrangement links TRBV6-5 to TRBJ2-3; possible D gene TRBD1, 5 bases. The TCR sequence derives from a human donor who received a COVID-19 vaccine. The specimen was CD4+ T cells from PBMCs cultured without peptide, collected after COVID-19 vaccination. The DNA for the CDR3 is TGTGCCAGCAGCCGATTCAGGGTGGCAGATACGCAGTATTTT. It translates to CASSRFRVADTQYF.